This passage covers 23 T cell receptor beta chains from one sample sequenced in a study of T-cell reconstitution after alpha-beta-depleted transplantation in children. Unique molecular identifiers were incorporated during preparation of the TCRbeta library. MiXCR, applied by TCRdb to the PCR reads, yields one record per CDR3 protein. Here the sample spans 530,000 or so distinct CDR3 sequences, 25% to 30% being singletons. Sequencing used PBMCs, obtained before TCRalphabeta/CD19-depleted stem cell transplant. All receptors come from a boy younger than two with Wiskott-Aldrich syndrome, due to receive a stem cell transplant.

In DNA form, the CDR3 reads TGCGCCAGCAGCCCGGACAGGGATTCACCCCTCCACTTT. Protein product: CASSPDRDSPLHF. The chain employs TRBV5-1 and TRBJ1-6; the match to TRBD1 covers 8 bases. V shed 4 bases, J shed 8 bases, and the junction held 2 bases outside the gene matches. The CDR3 is made up of 13 amino acids. Germline V gives CDR1 SGHRS, CDR2 YFSETQ.

The table lists this clonotype with a count of one. The J gene is TRBJ2-1, the V gene TRBV10-3; perhaps TRBD1 as D (5 bases). The CDR3 loop spans 13 amino acids. The germline V gene has CDR1 ENHRY and CDR2 SYGVKD. With 0 bases removed from V and 10 bases from J, the gap between germline ends came to 10 bases. CDR3 region: CAISESGRREQFF. DNA for the CDR3: TGTGCCATCAGTGAGTCGGGGCGGCGAGAGCAGTTCTTC.

The J gene is TRBJ1-5, the V gene TRBV7-8; D call uncertain. Looked up from germline, CDR1 is SGHVS and CDR2 is FQNEAQ. V dropped 1 base and J dropped 0 bases, with 13 bases sitting between them. The CDR3 has 17 amino acids. CDR3 bases: TGTGCCAGCAGCTTAGTGGTTCAGACTTCTAGCAATCAGCCCCAGCATTTT. Translating it yields CASSLVVQTSSNQPQHF.

This clonotype was detected once. The V and J genes are TRBV12-3 or TRBV12-4 and TRBJ1-5; possibly TRBD1 for D (6 bases). Trimming left V 8 bases short and J 8 bases short, with 19 bases between. The CDR3 totals 14 residues. The DNA for the CDR3 is TGTGCCAGCGTAGGGGGTCTTTTGGGGAAGCCCCAGCATTTT. Translated: CASVGGLLGKPQHF.

The DNA for the CDR3 is TGTGCCAGCAGCTTAGGAACTAGCTACTACAATGAGCAGTTCTTC. Protein product: CASSLGTSYYNEQFF. The rearrangement uses TRBV7-9 and TRBJ2-1, with D perhaps TRBD2 (6 bases). CDR1 SEHNR and CDR2 FQNEAQ come from the germline V gene (reference sequence). The ends were cut back, 1 base at V and 3 bases at J, with 10 bases in the middle. The CDR3 consists of 15 residues.

This clonotype was observed many times. CDR3 in amino acids: CSTRRNSGTDTQYF. The CDR3 DNA sequence: TGCAGCACCAGACGGAACAGCGGCACAGATACGCAGTATTTT. The J gene is TRBJ2-3, the V gene TRBV29-1; no clear D gene. Trimming stripped 8 bases from V and 1 base from J, with 16 bases between. This CDR3 contains 14 residues. Germline assignment: CDR1 SQVTM and CDR2 ANQGSEA.

The rearrangement links TRBV20-1 to TRBJ2-3; tentative D call: TRBD2 (5 bases). Trimming took 4 bases from V and 4 from J, leaving 12 bases between them. CDR1 and CDR2 (germline): DFQATT, SNEGSKA (reference sequence). This CDR3 contains 13 residues. The CDR3 loop reads CSAKGWGADTQYF. CDR3 coding DNA: TGCAGTGCTAAAGGGTGGGGAGCAGATACGCAGTATTTT.

This clonotype has a count of ten or more. The chain has TRBV20-1 and TRBJ1-3; no clear D gene. Trimming stripped 3 bases from V and 2 bases from J, with 5 bases between. Germline values: CDR1 DFQATT, CDR2 SNEGSKA (reference sequence). The CDR3 is 12 residues long. CDR3: CSASRTGNTIYF. The CDR3 DNA follows: TGCAGTGCTAGTCGGACTGGAAACACCATATATTTT.

The V gene is TRBV4-2, the J gene TRBJ1-3, with D uncertain. CDR3 size: 16 residues. V was trimmed by 0 bases and J by 0 bases, leaving 9 bases between them. Germline V CDR1 and CDR2: LGHNA, YNFKEQ. The CDR3 is CASSQDVSFSGNTIYF. The CDR3 DNA reads as TGTGCCAGCAGCCAAGACGTCAGCTTCTCTGGAAACACCATATATTTT.

The chain carries TRBV5-1 and TRBJ2-4, with TRBD1 identical over 9 bases. The CDR3 sequence is 14 residues long. V lost 4 bases to trimming and J lost 7 bases; unmatched junction nucleotides: 6. CDR1 and CDR2 (germline): SGHRS, YFSETQ. The CDR3 coding sequence is TGCGCCAGCAGCCCTACAGGGGGCTCTAACATTCAGTACTTC. This codes for CASSPTGGSNIQYF.

The V gene is TRBV12-3 or TRBV12-4, the J gene TRBJ2-1; 8 nucleotides line up with TRBD1. V lost 2 bases, J lost 9 bases, and 12 bases stayed unmatched. CDR3 length equals 16 residues. CDR3 protein: CASSLRAGGPSSEQFF. CDR3 sequence (DNA): TGTGCCAGCAGTTTACGGGCAGGGGGCCCAAGTAGTGAGCAGTTCTTC.

This clonotype appeared many times. The V and J genes are TRBV27 and TRBJ2-1; 8 bases fit TRBD1. The J segment lost 7 bases and the V segment lost 5 bases, leaving 13 bases of the junction unmatched. This CDR3 contains 16 residues. Per the germline V gene, CDR1 is MNHEY and CDR2 is SMNVEV (reference sequence). The CDR3 protein is CASSPDTGGRSNEQFF. CDR3 coding DNA: TGTGCCAGCAGTCCTGATACAGGGGGACGTTCTAATGAGCAGTTCTTC.

This clonotype was seen a handful of times. This sequence joins TRBV20-1 and TRBJ2-7; maybe TRBD2 (6 bases). CDR3 length: 13 amino acids. The germline gives CDR1 DFQATT, CDR2 SNEGSKA (reference sequence). V was cut by 5 bases and J by 4 bases, with 15 bases left in between. The CDR3 coding sequence is TGCAGTGCTCCTCTGCGGGATCGGTACGAGCAGTACTTC. It codes for CSAPLRDRYEQYF.

The rearrangement links TRBV20-1 to TRBJ2-7; no definite D call. V shed 6 bases and J shed 3 bases, with 9 bases lying between them. The CDR3 has 11 amino acids. Germline values: CDR1 DFQATT, CDR2 SNEGSKA (reference sequence). Here the CDR3 reads CSARTGYEQYF. Written as DNA, the CDR3 is TGCAGTGCGAGGACGGGCTACGAGCAGTACTTC.

V is TRBV6-2 or TRBV6-3 and J is TRBJ2-1; 10 bases are shared with TRBD2. The V gene's germline CDR1 is MNHEY and CDR2 SVGEGT. Trimming removed 6 bases from V and 7 bases from J; junction bases left unmatched: 6. CDR3 size: 14 residues. The CDR3 nucleotides are TGTGCCAGCAGACGAGCGGGAGGGCCAAATGAGCAGTTCTTC. Its translation: CASRRAGGPNEQFF.

V usage is TRBV20-1 and J usage is TRBJ1-6; D perhaps matches TRBD1 (6 bases). The V gene lost 1 base and the J gene lost 3 bases, with 13 bases spanning the gap. The germline CDR1 and CDR2 sequences are DFQATT and SNEGSKA (reference sequence). The CDR3 length is 16 residues. The CDR3 DNA reads as TGCAGTGCTAGAGCACCCAGGGGCCTCTATAATTCACCCCTCCACTTT. Amino acids: CSARAPRGLYNSPLHF.

This clonotype appeared a few times. The chain employs TRBV7-6 and TRBJ2-7; TRBD2 might be the D (7 bases). CDR1 is SGHVS, CDR2 FNYEAQ, per germline. CDR3 length equals 16 residues. The V end lost 1 base, the J end lost 1 base, and 14 bases lay between the germline ends. This CDR3 is CASSLEGGLWSYEQYF. As DNA, the CDR3 is TGTGCCAGCAGCTTAGAGGGGGGGCTATGGTCCTACGAGCAGTACTTC.

This clonotype was counted a few times. This chain links TRBV5-1 with TRBJ2-1; D possibly uses TRBD1 or TRBD2 (7 bases each). The CDR3 has 16 amino acids. The germline V and J ends were trimmed by 6 bases and 6 bases, with 22 bases remaining between them. Germline lookup yields CDR1 SGHRS and CDR2 YFSETQ. The CDR3 DNA follows: TGCGCCAGCAACTGGGAGGGGGCACGCGCCTTCAATGAGCAGTTCTTC. It yields the protein CASNWEGARAFNEQFF.

The chain carries TRBV10-3 and TRBJ1-5, with unresolved D. Germline V gene lookup returns CDR1 ENHRY and CDR2 SYGVKD. Trimming shortened V by 6 bases and J by 4 bases, and 10 bases separated the two germline ends. This CDR3 has 13 amino acids. This chain's CDR3 is CAISADGNQPQHF. CDR3 DNA sequence: TGTGCCATCAGCGCCGACGGGAATCAGCCCCAGCATTTT.

This clonotype was seen more than once but under ten times. V and J are TRBV9 and TRBJ2-7; no firm D call. The germline V gene has CDR1 SGDLS and CDR2 YYNGEE. V dropped 4 bases and J dropped 3 bases, with 14 bases sitting between them. This CDR3 has 14 amino acids. The CDR3 DNA follows: TGTGCCAGCAGCCCTCAGTTAAGTTTCTACGAGCAGTACTTC. This translates into CASSPQLSFYEQYF.

J is TRBJ2-2 and V is TRBV20-1; a possible D gene is TRBD2 (5 bases). V lost 3 bases to trimming and J lost 0 bases, with 17 bases between them. The length of the CDR3 is 17 residues. CDR1 DFQATT and CDR2 SNEGSKA come from the germline V gene (reference sequence). CDR3 nucleotide sequence: TGCAGTGCTAGGGAAGATGGACTCCCGGCGAACACCGGGGAGCTGTTTTTT. Its protein product is CSAREDGLPANTGELFF.

This clonotype was counted a few times. The CDR3 loop reads CAIQTILGFETQYF. CDR3 coding DNA: TGTGCCATCCAAACCATTCTAGGGTTCGAGACCCAGTACTTC. V gene TRBV28 combines with J gene TRBJ2-5; D is unclear. Germline V gives CDR1 MDHEN, CDR2 SYDVKM. Trimming shortened V by 10 bases and J by 5 bases, and 20 bases separated the two germline ends. The CDR3 consists of 14 residues.

This clonotype turned up a few times. The chain links TRBV2 to TRBJ1-5, with D possibly TRBD1 on 5 matching bases. The V and J ends lost 8 bases and 0 bases respectively, with 8 bases between them. Germline V gives CDR1 SNHLY, CDR2 FYNNEI. The CDR3 is made up of 13 amino acids. This CDR3 is CASRGDSNQPQHF. The DNA of the CDR3 is TGTGCCAGCCGGGGGGATAGCAATCAGCCCCAGCATTTT.